This is a list of T cell receptor beta chains from one sample in a study of T cells in narcolepsy. Data came from immunoSEQ multiplex PCR; TCRdb stores just in-frame clones and leaves some out. The data hold some 30,000 clones, with about 80% observed a single time. The sequenced material came from CD45RA- memory CD4+ T cells from PBMCs. These receptors originate from a human donor with narcolepsy. The CDR3 runs from the conserved cysteine through the conserved F or W. D genes are given only for firm matches. The size field is filled for only some rows; it gives once, few, many or a size class.

clone size | D gene | J gene | V gene | CDR3 DNA | CDR3 protein
NA | TRBD1 | TRBJ1-1 | TRBV11-1 | TGTGCCAGCAGCTTAGACAGGGGCACTGAAGCTTTCTTT | CASSLDRGTEAFF
NA | TRBD1 | TRBJ1-2 | TRBV15 | TGTGCCACCCGACAGGGACGAGGCTACACCTTC | CATRQGRGYTF
NA | TRBD2 | TRBJ2-3 | TRBV9 | TGTGCCAGCAGCGTGTCTAGCGGGGGTGATACGCAGTATTTT | CASSVSSGGDTQYF
once | TRBD1 | TRBJ1-2 | TRBV7-9 | TGTGCCAGCAGCGAAGACAGGGGGCAGACCTATGGCTACACCTTC | CASSEDRGQTYGYTF
NA | TRBD1 | TRBJ1-3 | TRBV28 | TGTGCCAGCAGCAAGACAGGGGCCTCTGGAAACACCATATATTTT | CASSKTGASGNTIYF
NA | NA | TRBJ2-2 | TRBV28 | TGTGCCAGCCGGGAGCGGACCGGGGAGCTGTTTTTT | CASRERTGELFF
NA | TRBD1 | TRBJ2-1 | TRBV19 | TGTGCCAGTAGTGTCGGGACAGGGTGGTACAATGAGCAGTTCTTC | CASSVGTGWYNEQFF
few | NA | TRBJ1-1 | TRBV5-1 | TGCGCCAGCAGCCCCGGCGGCCAGTTGAACACTGAAGCTTTCTTT | CASSPGGQLNTEAFF
NA | NA | TRBJ2-5 | TRBV2 | TGTGCCAGCAGTTTCCGAAGTGCAGCGGACGAGACCCAGTACTTC | CASSFRSAADETQYF
NA | TRBD1 | TRBJ1-1 | TRBV6-5 | TGTGCCAGCAGTCGGGACAGGGAAGCTTTCTTT | CASSRDREAFF
NA | NA | TRBJ1-1 | TRBV28 | TGTGCCAGCGAGGCACAGAGGAACACTGAAGCTTTCTTT | CASEAQRNTEAFF
NA | NA | TRBJ1-2 | TRBV6-5 | TGTGCCAGCAGTCATACTAGTAACTATGGCTACACCTTC | CASSHTSNYGYTF
NA | TRBD1 | TRBJ1-1 | TRBV4-3 | TGCGCCAGCAGCCGAAGGACAGGGGGCCGAAACACTGAAGCTTTCTTT | CASSRRTGGRNTEAFF
NA | NA | TRBJ1-1 | TRBV18 | TGTGCCAGCTCACCACGGACCTGGAGGGATTCGAACACTGAAGCTTTCTTT | CASSPRTWRDSNTEAFF
NA | NA | TRBJ1-1 | TRBV9 | TGTGCCAGCAGCGTAGTGTCGGAGAACACTGAAGCTTTCTTT | CASSVVSENTEAFF
NA | NA | TRBJ2-5 | TRBV7-2 | TGTGCCAGCAGCCTCGGGGGCGGGAGAGAGACCCAGTACTTC | CASSLGGGRETQYF
NA | NA | TRBJ1-6 | TRBV7-3 | TGTGCCAGCAGCGACGGACAACATAATTCACCCCTCCACTTT | CASSDGQHNSPLHF
NA | NA | TRBJ1-2 | TRBV27 | TGTGCCAGCACCTACCGACAAGGTGGCGGCTACACCTTC | CASTYRQGGGYTF
NA | NA | TRBJ2-5 | TRBV9 | TGTGCCAGCAGCGTAGGGGCTCTGGGCGGGCAAGAGACCCAGTACTTC | CASSVGALGGQETQYF
NA | TRBD1 | TRBJ1-2 | TRBV7-2 | TGTGCCAGCAGCTCCAGTTACAGGGGCGGCTATGGCTACACCTTC | CASSSSYRGGYGYTF
NA | NA | TRBJ2-2 | TRBV4-2 | TGTGCCGCAAACTCTGGACAGAACACCGGGGAGCTGTTTTTT | CAANSGQNTGELFF
NA | NA | TRBJ1-5 | TRBV5-4 | TGTGCCAACAGCCTGTACGGTCAGCCCCAGCATTTT | CANSLYGQPQHF
NA | NA | TRBJ2-4 | TRBV27 | TGTGCCAGCAGTAGCCCGGGACTAGCCAAAAACATTCAGTACTTC | CASSSPGLAKNIQYF
NA | NA | TRBJ1-3 | TRBV30 | TGTGCCTGGATGCAATTTTTTACCTCCCGGGACACAGATTCTGGAAACACCATATATTTT | CAWMQFFTSRDTDSGNTIYF
NA | NA | TRBJ2-1 | TRBV28 | TGTGCCAGCAGTGGTGGGGCCAACAATGAGCAGTTCTTC | CASSGGANNEQFF
NA | NA | TRBJ2-1 | TRBV27 | TGTGCCAGCACCCCTTTCCGCTCCTACAATGAGCAGTTCTTC | CASTPFRSYNEQFF
NA | NA | TRBJ1-1 | TRBV5-4 | TGTGCCAGCAGCTCCAGACAGTGTACAAACACTGAAGCTTTCTTT | CASSSRQCTNTEAFF
NA | TRBD1 | TRBJ2-1 | TRBV30 | TGTGCCTGGAGTGTACGTGTTGAAACAGGGGAGTTCTTC | CAWSVRVETGEFF
once | NA | TRBJ1-3 | TRBV7-9 | TGTGCCAGCAGCTCTGCGGGCTCTGGAAACACCATATATTTT | CASSSAGSGNTIYF
NA | NA | TRBJ2-3 | TRBV19 | TGTGCCAGTACTCTCGCGGGGGCCCGCACAGATACGCAGTATTTT | CASTLAGARTDTQYF
NA | TRBD2 | TRBJ2-6 | TRBV7-8 | TGTGCCAGCAGCTTCGGACTAGCGGGGGGATCACTTGGGGCCAACGTCCTGACTTTC | CASSFGLAGGSLGANVLTF
NA | NA | TRBJ2-7 | TRBV7-7 | TGTGCTAGCAGCTCGAGTGGTTCCTACGAGCAGTACTTC | CASSSSGSYEQYF
NA | NA | TRBJ1-1 | TRBV7-3 | TGTGCCAGCAGCAAGACGAGTACAGGGTTAACTGAAGCTTTCTTT | CASSKTSTGLTEAFF
NA | NA | TRBJ1-2 | TRBV25-1 | TGTGCCAGCAGTGAATTGGGGGTCAACAACTATGGCTACACCTTC | CASSELGVNNYGYTF
few | TRBD2 | TRBJ2-1 | TRBV27 | TGTGCCAGCACCCTCTCCCCTCTAGCGGGCCATGAGCAGTTCTTC | CASTLSPLAGHEQFF
NA | NA | TRBJ1-1 | TRBV7-9 | TGTGCCAGCAGCTTCCCTGACACTGAAGCTTTCTTT | CASSFPDTEAFF
NA | TRBD1 | TRBJ1-2 | TRBV30 | TGTGCCTGGAGCCGACAGGGATCTTATGGCTACACCTTC | CAWSRQGSYGYTF
once | NA | TRBJ1-6 | TRBV6-6 | TGTGCCAGCAGTTACGGGGACACCGTGGCTTCACCCCTCCACTTT | CASSYGDTVASPLHF
NA | NA | TRBJ1-6 | TRBV27 | TGTGCCAGCAGGACAGTACACGATTCACCCCTCCACTTT | CASRTVHDSPLHF
NA | NA | TRBJ1-5 | TRBV6-6 | TGTGCCAGCACTTCCGGGCCCAATAATCAGCCCCAGCATTTT | CASTSGPNNQPQHF
NA | TRBD2 | TRBJ2-3 | TRBV9 | TGTGCCAGCAGCGTAGGTAGCGGGGGAGATACGCAGTATTTT | CASSVGSGGDTQYF